The 8 T cell receptor beta chains below come from one sample, sequenced in a study of blood T cell repertoires in COVID-19. Clones were sequenced by immunoSEQ multiplex PCR, and TCRdb holds only the in-frame ones, with some missing. This sample carries 70,000 to 100,000 clones, around 85% of them seen once, and the ten largest clones take 15% to 20%. Sequencing input: peripheral blood. These receptors all stem from a woman aged 60-70 years with COVID-19, enrolled during active disease.

The rearrangement uses TRBV6-5 and TRBJ2-1, with a tentative D call TRBD1 (6 bases). Looked up from germline, CDR1 is MNHEY and CDR2 is SVGAGI. V was pared by 10 bases and J by 6 bases, with 16 bases between. The CDR3 runs 13 residues. As DNA, the CDR3 is TGTGCCACCACGGGGCCAGGGGTCAATGAGCAGTTCTTC. This translates into CATTGPGVNEQFF.

The CDR3 DNA reads as TGTGCCAGTAGTATAGTACGGGGACACGAGACCCAGTACTTC. It encodes CASSIVRGHETQYF. The rearrangement uses TRBV19 and TRBJ2-5; maybe TRBD1 (6 bases). From germline, CDR1 is LNHDA and CDR2 SQIVND (reference sequence). The CDR3 is made up of 14 amino acids. V was clipped by 1 base and J by 5 bases, with 11 bases between them.

This clone has just a few counts. The chain is built from TRBV6-9 and TRBJ2-6, with TRBD1 identical over 11 bases. J was trimmed by 2 bases and V by 10 bases; bases with no gene match: 10. The germline V gene encodes CDR1 MNHGY and CDR2 SVAAGI. The CDR3 consists of 17 residues. The DNA for the CDR3 is TGTGCCACCGACCCGGACAGGGGGCATACTGGGGCCAACGTCCTGACTTTC. It is translated as CATDPDRGHTGANVLTF.

This clone was detected once. The rearrangement links TRBV19 to TRBJ1-1; tentatively, D is TRBD1 (6 bases). CDR3 length: 15 amino acids. Germline-derived CDR1 and CDR2 are LNHDA and SQIVND (reference sequence). Trimming stripped 1 base from V and 4 bases from J, with 13 bases between. CDR3 residues: CASSIAGGLGTEAFF. The CDR3 nucleotides are TGTGCCAGTAGTATAGCGGGGGGGCTGGGCACTGAAGCTTTCTTT.

The V and J genes are TRBV5-1 and TRBJ1-1; 8 nucleotides align to TRBD1. Germline V gene lookup returns CDR1 SGHRS and CDR2 YFSETQ. The CDR3 sequence is 17 residues long. V shed 2 bases, J shed 6 bases, and the junction held 15 bases outside the gene matches. The CDR3 sequence: CASSLVPGTGLGAEAFF. CDR3 sequence (DNA): TGCGCCAGCAGCTTAGTCCCCGGGACAGGACTAGGGGCTGAAGCTTTCTTT.

This chain connects TRBV4-1 to TRBJ1-6; unclear D gene. Per the germline V gene, CDR1 is MGHRA and CDR2 is YSYEKL. The CDR3 totals 13 residues. Trimming took 1 base from V and 8 from J, leaving 6 bases between them. CDR3 nucleotides: TGCGCCAGCAGCCAAGCCAGTGATTCACCCCTCCACTTT. This encodes CASSQASDSPLHF.

The chain recombines TRBV6-4 with TRBJ2-1; maybe TRBD2 (6 bases). The germline V gene encodes CDR1 MRHNA and CDR2 SNTAGT. Trimming took off 0 bases at V and 0 bases at J, with 15 bases between the two ends. The CDR3 spans 18 residues. Written as DNA, the CDR3 is TGTGCCAGCAGTGACTCACCCCTAGCGACTTACTCCTACAATGAGCAGTTCTTC. Translated: CASSDSPLATYSYNEQFF.

This clone has a single count. J is TRBJ2-7 and V is TRBV28; D uncertain. CDR3 length equals 13 residues. Germline-derived CDR1 and CDR2 are MDHEN and SYDVKM. Trimming pared 1 base from V and 4 bases from J, leaving 8 bases between. The CDR3 DNA follows: TGTGCCAGCAGTTTATCTGAGCAATACGAGCAGTACTTC. Its protein is CASSLSEQYEQYF.